This entry concerns a single T cell receptor (beta chain). What it binds is unknown. The data belong to a study of T cell responses to AZD1222 COVID-19 vaccine. About the research overall: Second-dose schedules of about 4 or about 12 weeks were combined.

Regarding the study as a whole: At 160-218 and 743-854, vaccine-associated CD4 TCRs were dominant, and they spanned spike.

The table came from immunoSEQ multiplex PCR; TCRdb's copy has only in-frame clones and leaves some out. This sample carries approximately 100,000 clones, over 75% of them seen once, and the ten largest clones take approximately 1.2%. The V segment lost 3 bases and the J segment 10 bases; nucleotides outside the gene matches: 10. Germline CDR1 reads SGHRS; CDR2 reads YFSETQ. This CDR3 has 15 residues. This material consisted of peripheral blood, taken on day 0 of AZD1222 vaccination. This TCR came from an adult in good health. V usage is TRBV5-1 and J usage is TRBJ1-6; 7 nucleotides match TRBD1. The CDR3 reads CASSYNPGGDSPLHF. The CDR3 nucleotides are TGCGCCAGCAGCTACAACCCAGGGGGAGACTCACCCCTCCACTTT.